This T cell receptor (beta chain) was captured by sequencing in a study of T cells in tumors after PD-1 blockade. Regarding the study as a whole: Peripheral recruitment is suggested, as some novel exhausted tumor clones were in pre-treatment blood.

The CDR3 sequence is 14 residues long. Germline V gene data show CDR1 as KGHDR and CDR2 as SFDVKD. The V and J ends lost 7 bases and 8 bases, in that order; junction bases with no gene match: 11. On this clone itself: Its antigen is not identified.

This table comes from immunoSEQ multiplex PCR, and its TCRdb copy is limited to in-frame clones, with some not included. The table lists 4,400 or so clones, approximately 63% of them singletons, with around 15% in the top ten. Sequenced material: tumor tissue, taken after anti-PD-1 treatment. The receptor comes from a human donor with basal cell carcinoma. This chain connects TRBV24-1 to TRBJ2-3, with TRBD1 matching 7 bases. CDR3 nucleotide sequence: TGTGCCACCAGCGCCGATAGGGGGCTAGGTACGCAGTATTTT. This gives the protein CATSADRGLGTQYF.